A single sample gave rise to the 10 T cell receptor beta chains below, sequenced in a study of regulatory T cells in long-lasting Graves disease (dated by TCRdb to about 2021). The receptor library was made with multiplex PCR. TCRdb shows the sequencer as Illumina HiSeq 4000. CDR3 regions were amplified by Arm-PCR with iRepertoire HTBI primers to construct TCR beta libraries. TCRdb trimmed the raw reads at Q25, called clones with MiXCR and kept productive beta chains. Entries are consolidated by CDR3 protein sequence, retaining the most common genes and DNA. The sample has about 540,000 distinct CDR3 sequences on record, approximately 13% of them singletons. Clones ranked in the top ten supply 10% of the sample. The meaning of the sample's time point label: newly diagnosed GD, antithyroid drugs for less than 3 months. RNA was extracted from PBMCs in TRIzol for both TCR sequencing and RNA sequencing.

The same sample was also used in a study of T cells in Graves' hyperthyroidism and ophthalmopathy.

Sequenced material: peripheral blood mononuclear cells (PBMCs), taken at new diagnosis, from a patient treated with antithyroid drugs. The receptors were gathered from a man aged 25-45 years with Graves disease. Donor details come from another sample of the same person, matched by shared clones.

In this sample, this clonotype turned up many times. This chain links TRBV29-1 with TRBJ2-6; D is unclear. Trimming stripped 7 bases from V and 2 bases from J, with 9 bases between. This CDR3 contains 13 residues. Germline loops: CDR1 SQVTM, CDR2 ANQGSEA. The CDR3 DNA is TGCAGCGCCGCCTGGGCTGGGGCCAACGTCCTGACTTTC. Protein: CSAAWAGANVLTF.

This clonotype has a count of ten or more. This sequence joins TRBV29-1 and TRBJ2-7, with 7 bases identical to TRBD2. The V segment lost 5 bases and the J segment 2 bases; nucleotides outside the gene matches: 9. The CDR3 spans 14 residues. The V gene's germline CDR1 is SQVTM and CDR2 ANQGSEA. CDR3: CSVLMAGRAYEQYF. The CDR3 coding sequence is TGCAGCGTTTTGATGGCGGGGAGGGCCTACGAGCAGTACTTC.

This clonotype showed up just a few times. Without the conserved terminal phenylalanine or tryptophan, this CDR3 likely stems from a read error. CDR3 region: CASKTVSGTGELFC. The CDR3, as DNA: TGTGCCAGCAAGACCGTTTCAGGCACCGGGGAGCTGTTTTGT. The chain is built from TRBV6-1 and TRBJ2-2; D remains ambiguous. V lost 7 bases and J 4 bases, leaving 13 bases between the germline ends. The CDR3 has 14 amino acids. The germline gives CDR1 MNHNS, CDR2 SASEGT.

This clonotype came up many times. The chain employs TRBV12-3 or TRBV12-4 and TRBJ2-3; 11 bases are a match to TRBD2. The J segment lost 2 bases and the V segment lost 5 bases, leaving 3 bases of the junction unmatched. The CDR3 runs to 15 residues. As DNA, the CDR3 is TGTGCCAGCAGTAGGGGACTAGCGGACACAGATACGCAGTATTTT. Translation gives CASSRGLADTDTQYF.

The rearrangement uses TRBV6-1 and TRBJ1-1, with D unclear. V lost 6 bases and J lost 3, with 8 bases in between. CDR1 is MNHNS and CDR2 is SASEGT in the germline V gene. This CDR3 contains 12 residues. CDR3 in DNA: TGTGCCAGCAGACACGGGGACACTGAAGCTTTCTTT. This encodes CASRHGDTEAFF.

There are a few counts of this clonotype. The chain combines TRBV7-3 with TRBJ2-2, with 16 nucleotides matching TRBD2. The CDR3 is 16 residues long. Trimming at V came to 4 bases and at J to 7 bases, leaving 3 bases not matched to a gene. CDR1 is SGHTA and CDR2 is FQGTGA in the germline V gene. CDR3: CASSSGTSGRGGELFF. The CDR3 DNA reads TGTGCCAGCAGCTCCGGGACTAGCGGGAGGGGCGGGGAGCTGTTTTTT. The complete variable domain, with remaining parts taken from reference TRBV7-3 and TRBJ2-2, reads GAGVSQTPSNKVTEKGKYVELRCDPISGHTALYWYRQSLGQGPEFLIYFQGTGAADDSGLPNDRFFAVRPEGSVSTLKIQRTERGDSAVYLCASSSGTSGRGGELFFGEGSRLTVL.

V and J are TRBV19 and TRBJ2-1; D remains ambiguous. This CDR3 spans 16 amino acids. Trimming left V 5 bases short and J 8 bases short, with 22 bases between. Germline CDR1 LNHDA, CDR2 SQIVND (reference sequence). Here the CDR3 reads CASSQSWTGLGHEQFF. In DNA, the CDR3 is TGTGCCAGTAGTCAATCCTGGACCGGTCTCGGACATGAGCAGTTCTTC.

At least ten counts were recorded for this clonotype. J is TRBJ1-2 and V is TRBV2; 7 bases align to TRBD1. Germline values: CDR1 SNHLY, CDR2 FYNNEI. The CDR3 spans 16 residues. V shed 6 bases and J 5 bases; nucleotides not matched to a gene: 15. The CDR3 DNA reads as TGTGCCAGCAGCGGACCTCGAGACAGGGTAGGATATGGCTACACCTTC. Protein product: CASSGPRDRVGYGYTF.

A word on this clonotype: The CDR3 does not end in the conserved phenylalanine or tryptophan, so this is likely a read error. The rearrangement links TRBV7-9 to TRBJ1-1; no clear D gene. V was clipped by 0 bases and J by 4 bases, with 3 bases between them. Germline-derived CDR1 and CDR2 are SEHNR and FQNEAQ (reference sequence). This CDR3 has 12 amino acids. CDR3 sequence: CASSLAGTEAFS. The DNA of the CDR3 is TGTGCCAGCAGCTTAGCGGGCACTGAAGCTTTCTCT.

At least ten counts were recorded for this clonotype. The chain uses TRBV12-3 or TRBV12-4 and TRBJ2-7, with a possible D match to TRBD2 (5 bases). The V end was cut by 0 bases, the J end by 3 bases, with 15 bases between. CDR3 length: 16 residues. CDR3 coding DNA: TGTGCCAGCAGTTTAGCGAGAAGGGTGAGGGACTACGAGCAGTACTTC. This gives the protein CASSLARRVRDYEQYF.